Below, 2 T cell receptor beta chains from the same sample are listed, as sequenced in a study of T cell changes during pregnancy in multiple sclerosis. Only in-frame clones appear in the TCRdb table, and some are missing; sequencing was by immunoSEQ multiplex PCR. This sample carries around 70,000 clones, about 94% of them seen once, and the ten largest clones take 0.5% to 0.65%. The source was peripheral blood, collected in the third trimester of pregnancy. These receptors were collected from a female donor with multiple sclerosis, enrolled in a pregnancy study.

This clone is a singleton in its sample. The genes are TRBV5-8 and TRBJ1-6; D is unresolved. The CDR3 runs to 15 residues. Trimming left V 1 base short and J 5 bases short, with 10 bases between. Germline CDR1 is SGHTS and CDR2 is YDEGEE. The CDR3 coding sequence is TGTGCCAGCAGCTTGATCCAGCGGGATAATTCACCCCTCCACTTT. Protein sequence: CASSLIQRDNSPLHF.

The chain couples TRBV7-2 to TRBJ2-2; tentatively, D is TRBD1 (6 bases). CDR1 SGHTA and CDR2 FQGNSA come from the germline V gene. The CDR3 covers 15 residues. The germline V and J ends were trimmed by 4 bases and 4 bases, with 13 bases remaining between them. The CDR3 reads CASSYLGGATGELFF. The CDR3 DNA sequence: TGTGCCAGCAGCTACCTTGGGGGCGCCACCGGGGAGCTGTTTTTT.